These 25 T cell receptor beta chains were sequenced from one sample in a study of blood T cell repertoires in COVID-19. The method was immunoSEQ multiplex PCR; TCRdb's version includes in-frame clones alone and lacks a portion of them. Here the sample spans around 360,000 clones, about 90% being singletons. Sequencing was done on a sample of PBMCs or T cells enriched from blood (not recorded which). The receptors shown here come from a woman in her 30s who had recovered from COVID-19.

The V gene is TRBV19, the J gene TRBJ2-5, with 9 bases that match TRBD1. V lost 3 bases, J lost 5 bases, and 4 bases stayed unmatched. This CDR3 is built from 14 residues. CDR1 LNHDA and CDR2 SQIVND come from the germline V gene (reference sequence). CDR3 loop: CASSMGQGYETQYF. DNA for the CDR3: TGTGCCAGTAGTATGGGACAGGGTTACGAGACCCAGTACTTC.

This rearrangement joins TRBV5-4 to TRBJ2-7, with TRBD2 identical over 13 bases. V dropped 4 bases and J dropped 4; count of bases not matched to a gene: 5. This CDR3 has 15 amino acids. CDR1 is SGHNT, CDR2 YYREEE, per germline (reference sequence). The CDR3 spells CASSGGLAGSYEQYF. In DNA form, the CDR3 reads TGTGCCAGCAGCGGGGGACTAGCGGGATCGTACGAGCAGTACTTC.

The chain is built from TRBV24-1 and TRBJ2-3, with 10 bases matching TRBD2. The CDR3 spans 17 residues. The V and J ends lost 3 bases and 1 base, in that order; junction bases with no gene match: 6. Looked up from germline, CDR1 is KGHDR and CDR2 is SFDVKD. As DNA, the CDR3 is TGTGCCACCAGTGATCCAATCCTAGCGGGAGGCACAGATACGCAGTATTTT. The encoded protein is CATSDPILAGGTDTQYF.

This chain connects TRBV5-4 to TRBJ1-2; 9 positions match TRBD1. The CDR3 contains 15 residues. V trimming: 0 bases; J trimming: 4 bases; junction bases outside the gene matches: 4. Germline assignment: CDR1 SGHNT and CDR2 YYREEE (reference sequence). For the CDR3, the DNA is TGTGCCAGCAGCTTGGCGGGACAGGGTTCCTATGGCTACACCTTC. Translated: CASSLAGQGSYGYTF.

This chain joins TRBV5-1 and TRBJ1-3; TRBD1 is a possible D gene (6 bases). Germline lookup yields CDR1 SGHRS and CDR2 YFSETQ. CDR3 length: 16 amino acids. Trimming removed 4 bases from V and 3 bases from J, with 17 bases in between. The CDR3, as DNA: TGCGCCAGCAGCCCCGACAGGTCTTTGGGTGGAAACACCATATATTTT. Its protein product is CASSPDRSLGGNTIYF.

The chain couples TRBV25-1 to TRBJ2-1; 8 nucleotides align to TRBD1. The CDR3 length is 17 residues. Germline loops: CDR1 MGHDK, CDR2 SYGVNS. J was trimmed by 2 bases and V by 4 bases; bases with no gene match: 10. CDR3 DNA sequence: TGTGCCAGCAGTGGACACGGACAGGGTGGGACCTACAATGAGCAGTTCTTC. It encodes CASSGHGQGGTYNEQFF.

This clone occurred once. CDR3 sequence: CASSYGRQGGETQYF. In nucleotides, the CDR3 is TGTGCCAGCAGTTACGGTCGCCAGGGTGGAGAGACCCAGTACTTC. This chain joins TRBV6-5 and TRBJ2-5; TRBD1 is a possible D gene (5 bases). This CDR3 is 15 amino acids long. Germline lookup yields CDR1 MNHEY and CDR2 SVGAGI. V was clipped by 2 bases and J by 4 bases, with 14 bases between them.

A single count supports this clone. The chain is built from TRBV25-1 and TRBJ2-3; a possible D gene is TRBD1 (5 bases). Germline loops: CDR1 MGHDK, CDR2 SYGVNS. This CDR3 has 14 amino acids. With 8 bases removed from V and 0 bases from J, the gap between germline ends came to 12 bases. CDR3 nucleotides: TGTGCCAGCGCAGGACAAACTAGCACAGATACGCAGTATTTT. It specifies CASAGQTSTDTQYF.

This chain connects TRBV19 to TRBJ1-6; tentative D call: TRBD1 (5 bases). Trimming pared 0 bases from V and 10 bases from J, leaving 7 bases between. The CDR3 length is 13 residues. The germline V gene has CDR1 LNHDA and CDR2 SQIVND (reference sequence). Here the CDR3 reads CASSIEGVSPLHF. The CDR3 nucleotides are TGTGCCAGTAGTATAGAAGGGGTATCACCCCTCCACTTT.

The V gene is TRBV7-9, the J gene TRBJ2-1, with TRBD1 matching 7 bases. The junction had 4 bases not matched to a gene; V was cut back by 1 base and J by 4 bases. Germline-derived CDR1 and CDR2 are SEHNR and FQNEAQ (reference sequence). CDR3 length equals 15 residues. The CDR3 is CASSLEGGGYNEQFF. For the CDR3, the DNA is TGTGCCAGCAGCTTAGAAGGGGGCGGATACAATGAGCAGTTCTTC.

The gene calls are TRBV5-1 and TRBJ1-1; 9 bases line up with TRBD1. CDR1 SGHRS and CDR2 YFSETQ come from the germline V gene. J gave up 1 base and V 8 bases, and 3 bases lay outside the gene matches. This CDR3 spans 13 amino acids. CDR3 sequence reads: CASWDRENTEAFF. The CDR3 nucleotides read TGCGCCAGTTGGGACAGGGAGAACACTGAAGCTTTCTTT. Full variable domain (remainder filled in from reference TRBV5-1 and TRBJ1-1): KAGVTQTPRYLIKTRGQQVTLSCSPISGHRSVSWYQQTPGQGLQFLFEYFSETQRNKGNFPGRFSGRQFSNSRSEMNVSTLELGDSALYLCASWDRENTEAFFGQGTRLTVV.

The V and J genes are TRBV7-9 and TRBJ2-2, with 7 bases that match TRBD2. The germline gives CDR1 SEHNR, CDR2 FQNEAQ (reference sequence). The V gene end was trimmed by 7 bases and the J gene end by 0 bases; junction bases not matched to a gene: 5. CDR3 length: 15 residues. This CDR3 is CASNGGSTNTGELFF. DNA for the CDR3: TGTGCCAGCAACGGGGGGTCCACGAACACCGGGGAGCTGTTTTTT.

The chain recombines TRBV7-9 with TRBJ2-1; D is perhaps TRBD1 (6 bases). The germline CDR1 and CDR2 sequences are SEHNR and FQNEAQ (reference sequence). This CDR3 is 17 amino acids long. Trimming removed 6 bases from V and 9 bases from J, with 27 bases in between. The chain's CDR3 is CASRLPLIEGVNGEQFF. The DNA of the CDR3 is TGTGCCAGCAGGCTCCCCCTTATAGAGGGGGTTAACGGTGAGCAGTTCTTC. The full variable domain, rest sourced from reference TRBV7-9 and TRBJ2-1, is DTGVSQNPRHKITKRGQNVTFRCDPISEHNRLYWYRQTLGQGPEFLTYFQNEAQLEKSRLLSDRFSAERPKGSFSTLEIQRTEQGDSAMYLCASRLPLIEGVNGEQFFGPGTRLTVL.

This chain joins TRBV5-1 and TRBJ2-1; the match to TRBD2 covers 10 bases. CDR3 length: 19 residues. Germline lookup yields CDR1 SGHRS and CDR2 YFSETQ. Trimming at V came to 0 bases and at J to 3 bases, leaving 12 bases not matched to a gene. The CDR3 nucleotides read TGCGCCAGCAGCTTGGCGGGACTAGCGAGAATCCCCAACTACAATGAGCAGTTCTTC. Translated, it gives CASSLAGLARIPNYNEQFF.

The chain recombines TRBV10-3 with TRBJ1-1; 7 bases match TRBD1. The CDR3 consists of 13 residues. J gave up 7 bases and V 4 bases, and 6 bases lay outside the gene matches. Looked up from germline, CDR1 is ENHRY and CDR2 is SYGVKD. CDR3 in amino acids: CAISGDGDSEAFF. The CDR3 bases are TGTGCCATCAGTGGAGACGGGGACAGTGAAGCTTTCTTT.

Notes on this clone: Its ends do not fully match the called genes, so a read error is possible. This sequence joins TRBV7-7 and TRBJ1-5; 7 bases match TRBD1. Germline V CDR1 and CDR2: SSHAT, FNYEAQ (reference sequence). CDR3 length equals 18 residues. The CDR3 DNA sequence: TGTGCTAGCAGCTCCCGGAGGGACGGACAGGACCCTAATCAGCCCCAGCATTTT. Protein: CASSSRRDGQDPNQPQHF.

The gene calls are TRBV27 and TRBJ2-1; 10 bases align to TRBD2. Germline assignment: CDR1 MNHEY and CDR2 SMNVEV (reference sequence). The CDR3 consists of 17 residues. V was clipped by 6 bases and J by 3 bases; unmatched bases: 11. The DNA for the CDR3 is TGTGCCAGCAGCCCCACAGAGGCTAGCGGGAGCTACAATGAGCAGTTCTTC. It translates to CASSPTEASGSYNEQFF.

The V and J genes are TRBV29-1 and TRBJ2-5; D perhaps matches TRBD2 (5 bases). Deletions cut 1 base from V and 5 bases from J, with 14 bases between. The CDR3 is 14 amino acids. Germline values: CDR1 SQVTM, CDR2 ANQGSEA. CDR3 in amino acids: CSVEARREGETQYF. CDR3 DNA sequence: TGCAGCGTTGAAGCCCGTCGGGAAGGGGAGACCCAGTACTTC. Using reference TRBV29-1 and TRBJ2-5 for the parts outside the CDR3, the full variable domain is SAVISQKPSRDICQRGTSLTIQCQVDSQVTMMFWYRQQPGQSLTLIATANQGSEATYESGFVIDKFPISRPNLTFSTLTVSNMSPEDSSIYLCSVEARREGETQYFGPGTRLLVL.

This clone was observed once. V gene TRBV28 combines with J gene TRBJ2-1; D uncertain. Per the germline V gene, CDR1 is MDHEN and CDR2 is SYDVKM. Trimming took off 3 bases at V and 8 bases at J, with 8 bases between the two ends. The CDR3 runs to 12 residues. CDR3: CASSLFRDEQFF. The CDR3 bases are TGTGCCAGCAGTTTGTTCCGAGATGAGCAGTTCTTC.

The CDR3 sequence is CAISEDEGNQPQHF. In DNA, the CDR3 is TGTGCCATCAGTGAGGACGAGGGCAATCAGCCCCAGCATTTT. The V call is TRBV10-3, the J call TRBJ1-5, with D unresolved. Germline loops: CDR1 ENHRY, CDR2 SYGVKD. The CDR3 is made up of 14 amino acids. Trimming took off 2 bases at V and 2 bases at J, with 7 bases between the two ends.

This clone was seen only once. The CDR3 DNA reads TGTGCCAGCAGCAAGGACAGGGGCTCCTACGAGCAGTACTTC. Its protein is CASSKDRGSYEQYF. V is TRBV5-4 and J is TRBJ2-7, with 9 bases aligning to TRBD1. In germline, CDR1 is SGHNT, CDR2 YYREEE (reference sequence). The CDR3 is 14 residues long. V dropped 4 bases and J dropped 0; count of bases not matched to a gene: 2.

The V call is TRBV23-1, the J call TRBJ1-2; D gene ambiguous. TRBV23-1 is sorted into the ORF group, with uncertain function. The V gene lost 3 bases and the J gene lost 4 bases, with 9 bases spanning the gap. This CDR3 comprises 13 residues. CDR3: CASSHRNTYGYTF. The CDR3 nucleotides read TGCGCCAGCAGTCACAGGAACACCTATGGCTACACCTTC.

Here the CDR3 reads CASSPLARTYEQYF. The CDR3 region has the DNA TGTGCCAGCAGTCCCCTAGCGCGTACCTACGAGCAGTACTTC. This chain joins TRBV28 and TRBJ2-7, with D tentatively TRBD2 (6 bases). CDR1 and CDR2 from the germline V gene are MDHEN and SYDVKM. The CDR3 runs to 14 residues. V was pared by 5 bases and J by 2 bases, with 13 bases between.

The chain has TRBV6-7 and TRBJ1-5; weak D call: TRBD1 (5 bases). TRBV6-7 is an ORF, and what it does is uncertain. With 2 bases removed from V and 4 bases from J, the gap between germline ends came to 9 bases. This CDR3 spans 14 amino acids. The DNA for the CDR3 is TGTGCCAGCAGTTACAAGGCAGGGAATCAGCCCCAGCATTTT. Translated: CASSYKAGNQPQHF.

The rearrangement links TRBV9 to TRBJ2-3; tentatively, D is TRBD2 (5 bases). Trimming took off 0 bases at V and 0 bases at J, with 8 bases between the two ends. The CDR3 totals 15 residues. The germline V gene has CDR1 SGDLS and CDR2 YYNGEE. The CDR3 sequence: CASSVALASTDTQYF. As DNA, the CDR3 is TGTGCCAGCAGCGTAGCGCTAGCTAGCACAGATACGCAGTATTTT.